What follows is one T cell receptor beta chain and its context. The CDR3 length is 13 residues. Germline V gene sequence: CDR1 SGHNT, CDR2 YENEEA. Trimming took 5 bases from V and 3 from J; bases not matched to a gene: 3. Profiling relied on immunoSEQ multiplex PCR, and the TCRdb table lists in-frame clones only, not all of them. The sample lists about 68,000 clones; about 94% were seen once. Sequencing was carried out using PBMCs. The rearrangement uses TRBV11-3 and TRBJ2-7; 8 nucleotides match TRBD1. The clonotype originates from a man between 40 and 49 years old with rheumatoid arthritis. In nucleotides, the CDR3 is TGTGCCAGCAGCCCGGGACAGGACTACGAGCAGTACTTC. It is translated as CASSPGQDYEQYF.